The 25 T cell receptor beta chains listed next were all sequenced from one sample in a study of T cells in Graves' hyperthyroidism and ophthalmopathy. Template material for amplifying TCR beta CDR3 regions consisted of RNA transcripts. Initially, a first-round RT-PCR of the TCR CDR3 employed the HTBI primer set. TCRdb reprocessed the multiplex PCR reads via MiXCR and lists one record per CDR3 protein. The sample has fewer than 450,000 distinct CDR3 sequences; approximately 17% are singletons. Sequenced material: blood. The receptors originated from a man aged 18 to 35 with Graves' ophthalmopathy.

The chain uses TRBV7-2 and TRBJ1-5; D is unresolved. The germline V and J ends were trimmed by 1 base and 6 bases, with 4 bases remaining between them. CDR1 is SGHTA and CDR2 is FQGNSA in the germline V gene. This CDR3 comprises 12 residues. CDR3 bases: TGTGCCAGCAGCTTAGAGGTTCAGCCCCAGCATTTT. Encoded protein: CASSLEVQPQHF.

The chain is built from TRBV18 and TRBJ2-3; D is possibly TRBD2 (7 bases). V was cut by 5 bases and J by 5 bases, with 20 bases left in between. The germline V gene has CDR1 KGHSH and CDR2 LQKENI. This CDR3 has 16 residues. CDR3: CASSTCLGGPGDTQYF. CDR3 bases: TGTGCCAGCTCAACCTGCCTCGGGGGGCCAGGAGATACGCAGTATTTT. The whole variable domain, filled in from reference TRBV18 and TRBJ2-3, reads NAGVMQNPRHLVRRRGQEARLRCSPMKGHSHVYWYRQLPEEGLKFMVYLQKENIIDESGMPKERFSAEFPKEGPSILRIQQVVRGDSAAYFCASSTCLGGPGDTQYFGPGTRLTVL.

This clonotype has a count of ten or more. The genes are TRBV20-1 and TRBJ2-2; 12 nucleotides align to TRBD2. Unmatched junction bases numbered 5, after V lost 7 bases and J lost 5 bases. Germline V lookup: CDR1 DFQATT, CDR2 SNEGSKA (reference sequence). The CDR3 contains 14 residues. Here the CDR3 reads CSVPGLAGTGELFF. In nucleotides, the CDR3 is TGCAGTGTCCCAGGACTAGCGGGGACCGGGGAGCTGTTTTTT.

The chain uses TRBV29-1 and TRBJ1-5; possibly TRBD1 for D (5 bases). The CDR3 spans 15 residues. Germline V gene lookup returns CDR1 SQVTM and CDR2 ANQGSEA. The V end was cut by 6 bases, the J end by 1 base, with 16 bases between. For the CDR3, the DNA is TGCAGCGTGGGTAACACCCCAGGGAGCAATCAGCCCCAGCATTTT. Translating gives CSVGNTPGSNQPQHF.

On this clonotype itself: A much larger clone sits a single nucleotide away, making a read error possible. The rearrangement joins TRBV2 to TRBJ1-5, with a tentative D call TRBD1 (6 bases). Germline V gene sequence: CDR1 SNHLY, CDR2 FYNNEI. There are 15 residues in the CDR3. Between the trimmed V and J ends, which lost 3 bases and 1 base, there was a span of 10 bases. The chain's CDR3 is CASSDRGASNQPQHF. CDR3 DNA: TGTGCCAGCAGTGATCGGGGGGCGAGCAATCAGCCCCAGCATTTT.

This clonotype was observed at least ten times. The chain links TRBV12-5 to TRBJ1-1; maybe TRBD1 (6 bases). Trimming removed 1 base at V and 4 bases at J, with 13 bases between. The germline gives CDR1 LGHNT, CDR2 FRNRAP. The CDR3 sequence is 15 residues long. CDR3 nucleotide sequence: TGTGCTAGTGGTTTGGGTGTAGGGGGATCCACTGAAGCTTTCTTT. It yields the protein CASGLGVGGSTEAFF.

This clonotype came up many times. The rearrangement joins TRBV11-2 to TRBJ2-2; a weak D match, TRBD2 (6 bases). The CDR3 sequence is 15 residues long. V lost 5 bases and J lost 3, with 13 bases in between. The germline V gene has CDR1 SGHAT and CDR2 FQNNGV. The CDR3 sequence: CASSPGSSDTGELFF. In DNA, the CDR3 is TGTGCCAGCAGCCCCGGGAGTAGCGACACCGGGGAGCTGTTTTTT.

The V and J genes are TRBV3-1 and TRBJ2-5; 10 bases are shared with TRBD1. Germline values: CDR1 LGHDT, CDR2 YNNKEL (reference sequence). Unmatched junction bases numbered 10, after V lost 4 bases and J lost 5 bases. The CDR3 consists of 16 residues. Written as DNA, the CDR3 is TGTGCCAGCAGCCGCGATCCGGGACAGGGGAAGGAGACCCAGTACTTC. This sequence encodes CASSRDPGQGKETQYF.

The chain uses TRBV4-2 and TRBJ2-7; a weak D match, TRBD2 (6 bases). The V gene lost 0 bases and the J gene lost 3 bases, with 15 bases spanning the gap. Per the germline V gene, CDR1 is LGHNA and CDR2 is YNFKEQ. This CDR3 comprises 16 residues. CDR3 residues: CASSQDRADYRYEQYF. In DNA, the CDR3 is TGTGCCAGCAGCCAAGATCGGGCGGACTACCGCTACGAGCAGTACTTC.

This clonotype was observed a few times. This chain joins TRBV5-1 and TRBJ1-1; D perhaps matches TRBD1 (5 bases). CDR3 length: 14 residues. Germline V gene sequence: CDR1 SGHRS, CDR2 YFSETQ. V was shortened by 7 bases and J by 3 bases, with 16 bases between the two germline ends. CDR3 DNA: TGCGCCAGCGCTACAGCGGGGCCCCACACTGAAGCTTTCTTT. It is translated as CASATAGPHTEAFF.

This clonotype has just a few counts. The chain employs TRBV6-1 and TRBJ1-6; the D gene is possibly TRBD1 (6 bases). V was clipped by 6 bases and J by 2 bases, with 11 bases between them. Germline V gene sequence: CDR1 MNHNS, CDR2 SASEGT. This CDR3 is 15 amino acids long. CDR3 residues: CASSRYRAYNSPLHF. The CDR3 DNA reads as TGTGCCAGCAGCCGATACAGGGCCTATAATTCACCCCTCCACTTT.

This clonotype was seen more than once but under ten times. The genes are TRBV15 and TRBJ1-4; D may be TRBD1 (6 bases). Germline V lookup: CDR1 LNHNV, CDR2 YYDKDF (reference sequence). V lost 3 bases, J lost 1 base, and 12 bases lay in between. This CDR3 comprises 16 residues. CDR3 region: CATSSTQGRTNEKLFF. Here the CDR3 DNA reads TGTGCCACCAGCAGTACTCAGGGGAGAACTAATGAAAAACTGTTTTTT.

This clonotype was detected ten times or more. The V gene is TRBV3-1, the J gene TRBJ1-3, with a possible D match to TRBD1 (5 bases). Trimming took 3 bases from V and 11 from J, leaving 20 bases between them. Germline V gene data show CDR1 as LGHDT and CDR2 as YNNKEL (reference sequence). This CDR3 spans 15 amino acids. CDR3 sequence: CASSQGGTTWSAIYF. The DNA for the CDR3 is TGTGCCAGCAGCCAGGGAGGGACCACCTGGAGCGCCATATATTTT.

This clonotype was observed many times. The genes are TRBV28 and TRBJ1-4; D perhaps matches TRBD1 (5 bases). The CDR3 extends over 16 amino acids. The V gene's germline CDR1 is MDHEN and CDR2 SYDVKM. Trimming pared 6 bases from V and 4 bases from J, leaving 18 bases between. CDR3 sequence reads: CASSPPRGNGNEKLFF. Written as DNA, the CDR3 is TGTGCCAGCAGCCCCCCTCGGGGGAATGGTAATGAAAAACTGTTTTTT. The entire variable domain, with the rest obtained from reference TRBV28 and TRBJ1-4, is as follows: DVKVTQSSRYLVKRTGEKVFLECVQDMDHENMFWYRQDPGLGLRLIYFSYDVKMKEKGDIPEGYSVSREKKERFSLILESASTNQTSMYLCASSPPRGNGNEKLFFGSGTQLSVL.

V gene TRBV4-1 combines with J gene TRBJ2-6; perhaps TRBD1 as D (5 bases). This CDR3 spans 14 amino acids. Trimming removed 6 bases from V and 2 bases from J, with 8 bases in between. The germline gives CDR1 MGHRA, CDR2 YSYEKL. The CDR3 loop is CASRQVAGANVLTF. The CDR3 nucleotides read TGCGCCAGCAGACAGGTCGCTGGGGCCAACGTCCTGACTTTC.

This clonotype has at least ten counts. This chain joins TRBV24-1 and TRBJ2-7, with TRBD1 matching 9 bases. The CDR3 extends over 16 amino acids. V trimming: 0 bases; J trimming: 3 bases; junction bases outside the gene matches: 5. Per germline, CDR1 KGHDR and CDR2 SFDVKD. CDR3 in DNA: TGTGCCACCAGTGATTTGTGGTACAGGGGGCACTACGAGCAGTACTTC. It codes for CATSDLWYRGHYEQYF.

Many counts were recorded for this clonotype. The chain has TRBV20-1 and TRBJ2-3, with 8 bases that match TRBD2. The CDR3 loop spans 13 amino acids. Germline lookup yields CDR1 DFQATT and CDR2 SNEGSKA (reference sequence). The V gene end was trimmed by 6 bases and the J gene end by 4 bases; junction bases not matched to a gene: 6. The CDR3 spells CSAPGLEADTQYF. The CDR3 DNA sequence: TGCAGTGCGCCGGGACTAGAGGCAGATACGCAGTATTTT.

This rearrangement joins TRBV14 to TRBJ1-4, with D perhaps matching TRBD1 (6 bases). V gave up 3 bases and J gave up 7 bases, with 12 bases separating them. Germline V lookup: CDR1 SGHDN, CDR2 FVKESK. CDR3 length: 14 amino acids. This CDR3 is CASSHGGGGEKLFF. The CDR3 DNA reads as TGTGCCAGCAGCCACGGAGGGGGTGGTGAAAAACTGTTTTTT.

The CDR3 loop reads CASTTAYGYTF. DNA for the CDR3: TGTGCCAGCACCACAGCCTATGGCTACACCTTC. V gene TRBV12-3 or TRBV12-4 combines with J gene TRBJ1-2, with D unresolved. This CDR3 spans 11 amino acids. Trimming stripped 7 bases from V and 4 bases from J, with 7 bases between.

This clonotype was detected only once. The CDR3 does not close with the conserved phenylalanine or tryptophan, likely indicating a read error. This chain connects TRBV5-5 to TRBJ2-3, with D hard to call. V lost 0 bases and J 4 bases, leaving 12 bases between the germline ends. The CDR3 runs to 15 residues. Per the germline V gene, CDR1 is SGHKS and CDR2 is YYEKEE (reference sequence). The chain's CDR3 is CASSLVSGAADTQYL. CDR3 in DNA: TGTGCCAGCAGCTTGGTGTCTGGAGCTGCAGATACGCAGTATCTT.

This clonotype occurred a few times. The V and J genes are TRBV4-1 and TRBJ1-5, with D possibly matching TRBD1 (5 bases). V gave up 3 bases and J gave up 7 bases, with 25 bases separating them. The CDR3 loop spans 18 amino acids. Germline CDR1 MGHRA, CDR2 YSYEKL. CDR3 residues: CASSQTVLPGGGKQPQHF. The CDR3 DNA reads as TGCGCCAGCAGCCAGACAGTTCTCCCCGGTGGGGGGAAGCAGCCCCAGCATTTT.

This clonotype was found a few times. V gene TRBV27 combines with J gene TRBJ1-2; TRBD1 agrees at 8 bases. Germline CDR1 is MNHEY and CDR2 is SMNVEV (reference sequence). This CDR3 is built from 13 residues. V lost 2 bases, J lost 6 bases, and 2 bases stayed unmatched. This CDR3 reads CASSLRQGNGYTF. CDR3 nucleotide sequence: TGTGCCAGCAGTTTAAGACAGGGGAATGGCTACACCTTC.

The table lists this clonotype with many counts. The chain recombines TRBV2 with TRBJ2-3; 7 bases line up with TRBD1. Germline V gene sequence: CDR1 SNHLY, CDR2 FYNNEI. The CDR3 loop spans 14 amino acids. V was clipped by 7 bases and J by 5 bases; unmatched bases: 9. This chain's CDR3 is CASNRQGIEDTQYF. The CDR3, as DNA: TGTGCCAGCAACCGACAGGGTATCGAAGATACGCAGTATTTT.

In its sample, this clonotype was seen many times. The rearrangement uses TRBV12-3 or TRBV12-4 and TRBJ2-1; D possibly matches TRBD1 or TRBD2 (5 bases each). The CDR3 sequence is 16 residues long. Between the trimmed V and J ends, which lost 5 bases and 0 bases, there was a span of 14 bases. The DNA for the CDR3 is TGTGCCAGCAGTGGCACGAGGGACGGCTCCTACAATGAGCAGTTCTTC. Translating it yields CASSGTRDGSYNEQFF.

Comment on this clonotype: At one end, the junction sequence differs from germline, possibly due to a read error. This chain joins TRBV24-1 and TRBJ1-2; the match to TRBD1 covers 7 bases. Germline V lookup: CDR1 KGHDR, CDR2 SFDVKD. This CDR3 contains 14 residues. The CDR3 here is CATSGEDRAYDYTF. In DNA form, the CDR3 reads TGTGCCACCAGTGGCGAAGACAGGGCCTATGACTACACCTTC.